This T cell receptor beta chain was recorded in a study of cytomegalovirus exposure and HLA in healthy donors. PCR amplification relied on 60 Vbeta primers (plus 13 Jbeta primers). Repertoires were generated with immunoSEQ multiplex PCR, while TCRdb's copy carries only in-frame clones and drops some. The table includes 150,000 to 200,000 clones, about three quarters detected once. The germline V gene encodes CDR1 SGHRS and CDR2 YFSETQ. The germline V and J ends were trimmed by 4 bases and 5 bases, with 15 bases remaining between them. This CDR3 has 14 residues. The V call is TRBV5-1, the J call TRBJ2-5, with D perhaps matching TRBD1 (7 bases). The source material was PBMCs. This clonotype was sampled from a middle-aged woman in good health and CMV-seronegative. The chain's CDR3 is CASSPGRGDETQYF. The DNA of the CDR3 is TGCGCCAGCAGCCCTGGCAGGGGGGACGAGACCCAGTACTTC.